This T cell receptor beta chain was retrieved from a study of blood T cell repertoires in COVID-19. Study as a whole: COVID-19 samples collected from the United States, Italy and Spain covered acute and convalescent phases. The cDNA or gDNA used as material had been derived from T cells, B-cell-depleted T cells, or PBMCs.

Enrolment of Seattle patients took place during active infection, and they were followed longitudinally. Original handling: For nucleated cells, counts were estimated from reference gene primer amplification. Profiling relied on immunoSEQ multiplex PCR, and the TCRdb table lists in-frame clones only, not all of them. That table furnishes V, J and clone size, whereas the DNA furnished D and trimming. The sample includes some 370,000 clones, around 87% of them seen just once. The receptor was derived from a woman aged 30 to 39 with COVID-19, enrolled during active disease. Sequenced material: peripheral blood.

CDR3 loop: CASSWEGNEQYF. DNA for the CDR3: TGTGCCAGCAGTTGGGAGGGGAACGAGCAGTACTTC. The chain has TRBV6-5 and TRBJ2-7, with TRBD2 identical over 7 bases. Unmatched junction bases numbered 2, after V lost 4 bases and J lost 5 bases. Germline V gene lookup returns CDR1 MNHEY and CDR2 SVGAGI. This CDR3 spans 12 amino acids.